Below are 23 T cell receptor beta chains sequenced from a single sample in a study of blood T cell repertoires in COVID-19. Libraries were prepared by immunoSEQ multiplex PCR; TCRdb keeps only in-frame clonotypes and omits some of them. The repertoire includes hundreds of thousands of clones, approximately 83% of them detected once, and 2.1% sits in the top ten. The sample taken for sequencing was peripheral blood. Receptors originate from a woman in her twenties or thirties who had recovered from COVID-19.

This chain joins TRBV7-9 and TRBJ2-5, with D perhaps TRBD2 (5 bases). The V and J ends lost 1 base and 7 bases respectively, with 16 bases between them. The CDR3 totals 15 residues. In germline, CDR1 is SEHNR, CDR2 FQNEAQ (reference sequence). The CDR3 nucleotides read TGTGCCAGCAGCTTAGTTATCGGGGTCGGAGCGACCCAGTACTTC. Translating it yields CASSLVIGVGATQYF.

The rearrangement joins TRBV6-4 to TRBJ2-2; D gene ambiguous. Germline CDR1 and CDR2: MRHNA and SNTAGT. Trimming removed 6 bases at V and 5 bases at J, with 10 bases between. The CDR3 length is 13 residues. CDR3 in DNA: TGTGCCAGCAGCTATGACGGGACCGGGGAGCTGTTTTTT. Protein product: CASSYDGTGELFF.

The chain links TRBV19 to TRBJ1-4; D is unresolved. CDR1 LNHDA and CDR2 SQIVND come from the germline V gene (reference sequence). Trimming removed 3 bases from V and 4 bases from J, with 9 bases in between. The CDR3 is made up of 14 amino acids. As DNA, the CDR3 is TGTGCCAGTAGTATGGCCGGGATTAATGAAAAACTGTTTTTT. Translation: CASSMAGINEKLFF.

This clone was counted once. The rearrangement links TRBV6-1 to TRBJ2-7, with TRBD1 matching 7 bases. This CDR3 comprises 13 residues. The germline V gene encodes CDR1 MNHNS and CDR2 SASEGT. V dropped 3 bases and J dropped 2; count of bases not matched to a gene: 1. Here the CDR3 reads CASSEDRPYEQYF. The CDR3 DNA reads TGTGCCAGCAGTGAGGACAGGCCCTACGAGCAGTACTTC.

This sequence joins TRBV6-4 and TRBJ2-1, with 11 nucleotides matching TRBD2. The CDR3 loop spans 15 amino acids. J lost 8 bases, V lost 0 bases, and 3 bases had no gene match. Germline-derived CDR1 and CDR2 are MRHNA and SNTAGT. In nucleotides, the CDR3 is TGTGCCAGCAGTGACTCGCTAGCGGGAGGAGATGAGCAGTTCTTC. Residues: CASSDSLAGGDEQFF.

The DNA of the CDR3 is TGTGCCAGCAGCTGGGGACAGGGGAGTAGCTATGGCTACACCTTC. This gives the protein CASSWGQGSSYGYTF. The chain has TRBV6-6 and TRBJ1-2; 10 bases match TRBD1. Germline V gene sequence: CDR1 MNHNY, CDR2 SVGAGI (reference sequence). The V and J ends lost 6 bases and 4 bases, in that order; junction bases with no gene match: 8. The CDR3 totals 15 residues.

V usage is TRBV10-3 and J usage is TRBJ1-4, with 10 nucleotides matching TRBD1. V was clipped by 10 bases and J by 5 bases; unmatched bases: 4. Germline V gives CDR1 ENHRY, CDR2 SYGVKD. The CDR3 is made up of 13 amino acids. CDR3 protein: CATGQGGNEKLFF. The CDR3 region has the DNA TGTGCCACCGGACAGGGGGGGAATGAAAAACTGTTTTTT.

The CDR3 DNA sequence: TGTGCCAGCAGAGGGCTCAGGGGGGCCTACGAGCAGTACTTC. It encodes CASRGLRGAYEQYF. V usage is TRBV28 and J usage is TRBJ2-7; D perhaps matches TRBD1 (7 bases). CDR1 MDHEN and CDR2 SYDVKM come from the germline V gene. The V end was cut by 6 bases, the J end by 2 bases, with 14 bases between. The length of the CDR3 is 14 residues. Based on the CDR3 plus reference TRBV28 and TRBJ2-7, the full variable domain is DVKVTQSSRYLVKRTGEKVFLECVQDMDHENMFWYRQDPGLGLRLIYFSYDVKMKEKGDIPEGYSVSREKKERFSLILESASTNQTSMYLCASRGLRGAYEQYFGPGTRLTVT.

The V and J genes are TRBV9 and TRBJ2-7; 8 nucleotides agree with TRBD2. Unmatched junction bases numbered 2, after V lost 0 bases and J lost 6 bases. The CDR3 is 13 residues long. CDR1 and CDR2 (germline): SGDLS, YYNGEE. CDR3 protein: CASSVGLAGEQYF. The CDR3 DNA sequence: TGTGCCAGCAGCGTAGGTCTAGCGGGCGAGCAGTACTTC.

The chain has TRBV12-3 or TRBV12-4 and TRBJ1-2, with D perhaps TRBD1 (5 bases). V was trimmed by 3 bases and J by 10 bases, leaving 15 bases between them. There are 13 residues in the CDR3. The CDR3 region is CASSFTEQEAYTF. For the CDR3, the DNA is TGTGCCAGCAGTTTTACCGAACAGGAAGCCTACACCTTC.

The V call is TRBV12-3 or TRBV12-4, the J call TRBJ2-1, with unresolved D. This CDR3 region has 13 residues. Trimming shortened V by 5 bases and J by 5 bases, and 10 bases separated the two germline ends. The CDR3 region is CASSPTTHNEQFF. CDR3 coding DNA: TGTGCCAGCAGTCCGACAACTCACAATGAGCAGTTCTTC.

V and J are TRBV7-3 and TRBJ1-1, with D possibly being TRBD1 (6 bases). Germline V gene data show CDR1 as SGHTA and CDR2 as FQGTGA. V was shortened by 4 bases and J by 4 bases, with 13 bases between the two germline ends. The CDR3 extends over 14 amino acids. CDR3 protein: CASSSGHSSTEAFF. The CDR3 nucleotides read TGTGCCAGCAGCTCGGGACATTCGAGCACTGAAGCTTTCTTT.

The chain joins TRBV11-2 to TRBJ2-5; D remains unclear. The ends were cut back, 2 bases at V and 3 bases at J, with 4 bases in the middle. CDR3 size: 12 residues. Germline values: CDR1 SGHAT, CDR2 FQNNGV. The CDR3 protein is CASSLQEETQYF. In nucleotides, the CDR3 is TGTGCCAGCAGCTTACAGGAAGAGACCCAGTACTTC.

The DNA of the CDR3 is TGTGCCAGCAGCCCTTCTTCGGTGGTCTCGTATCCCGGGGAGCTGTTTTTT. As protein: CASSPSSVVSYPGELFF. This chain joins TRBV4-2 and TRBJ2-2, with D hard to call. Trimming left V 4 bases short and J 6 bases short, with 21 bases between. The germline gives CDR1 LGHNA, CDR2 YNFKEQ. This CDR3 contains 17 residues.

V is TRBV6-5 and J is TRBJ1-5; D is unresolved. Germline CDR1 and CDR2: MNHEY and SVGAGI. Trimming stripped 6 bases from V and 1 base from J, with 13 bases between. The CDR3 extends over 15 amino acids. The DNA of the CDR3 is TGTGCCAGCAGCCCGGACTGGGTGAGCAATCAGCCCCAGCATTTT. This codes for CASSPDWVSNQPQHF.

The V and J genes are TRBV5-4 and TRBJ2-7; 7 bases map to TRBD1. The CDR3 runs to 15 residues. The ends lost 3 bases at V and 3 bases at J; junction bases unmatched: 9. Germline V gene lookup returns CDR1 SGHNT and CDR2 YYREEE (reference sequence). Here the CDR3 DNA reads TGTGCCAGCAGCTCGGCAGGGGGATACCTCTACGAGCAGTACTTC. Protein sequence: CASSSAGGYLYEQYF.

The CDR3 sequence is CASSWDRGTYF. In DNA form, the CDR3 reads TGTGCCAGCAGTTGGGACAGGGGGACGTACTTC. The chain recombines TRBV28 with TRBJ2-7, with 11 bases fitting TRBD1. The junction had 2 bases not matched to a gene; V was cut back by 4 bases and J by 12 bases. The CDR3 has 11 residues. From germline, CDR1 is MDHEN and CDR2 SYDVKM.

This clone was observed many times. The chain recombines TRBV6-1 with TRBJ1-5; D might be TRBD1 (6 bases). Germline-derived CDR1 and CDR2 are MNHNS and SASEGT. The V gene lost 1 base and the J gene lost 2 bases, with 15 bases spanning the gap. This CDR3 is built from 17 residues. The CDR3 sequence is CASSEGLGRGGNQPQHF. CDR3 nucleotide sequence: TGTGCCAGCAGTGAAGGGCTAGGCAGGGGTGGCAATCAGCCCCAGCATTTT.

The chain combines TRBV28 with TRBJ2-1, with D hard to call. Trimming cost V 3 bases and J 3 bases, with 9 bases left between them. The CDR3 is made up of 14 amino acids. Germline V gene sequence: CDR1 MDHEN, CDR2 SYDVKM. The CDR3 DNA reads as TGTGCCAGCAGTTTGCGTTTACTCTACAATGAGCAGTTCTTC. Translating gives CASSLRLLYNEQFF.

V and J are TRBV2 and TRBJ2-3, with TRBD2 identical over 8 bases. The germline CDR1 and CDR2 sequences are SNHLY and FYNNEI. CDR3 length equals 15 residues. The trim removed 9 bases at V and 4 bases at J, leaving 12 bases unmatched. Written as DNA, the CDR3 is TGTGCCAGTTCGAGCGGGAGTGGGATCGCAGATACGCAGTATTTT. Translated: CASSSGSGIADTQYF.

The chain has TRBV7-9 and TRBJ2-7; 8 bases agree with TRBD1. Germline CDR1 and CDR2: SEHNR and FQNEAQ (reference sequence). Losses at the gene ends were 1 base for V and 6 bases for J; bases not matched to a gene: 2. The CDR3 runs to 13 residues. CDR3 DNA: TGTGCCAGCAGCTTAGGGACAGGGCTCGAGCAGTACTTC. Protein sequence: CASSLGTGLEQYF.

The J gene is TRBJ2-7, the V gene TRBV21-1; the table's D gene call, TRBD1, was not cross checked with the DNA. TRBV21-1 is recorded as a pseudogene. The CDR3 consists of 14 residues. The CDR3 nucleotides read TGTGCCAGCAGCTCCCGCCGGACAGGAGGGGAGCAGTACTTC. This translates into CASSSRRTGGEQYF.

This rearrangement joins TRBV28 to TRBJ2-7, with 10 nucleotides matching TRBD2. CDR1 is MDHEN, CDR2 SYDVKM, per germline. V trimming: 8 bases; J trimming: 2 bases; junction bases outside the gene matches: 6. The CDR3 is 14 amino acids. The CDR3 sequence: CASGTSGTAYEQYF. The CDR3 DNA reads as TGTGCCAGCGGAACTAGCGGGACGGCCTACGAGCAGTACTTC.